This T cell receptor beta chain appears in the sequencing data of a study of blood T cell repertoires in COVID-19. The CDR3 loop spans 16 amino acids. V lost 2 bases and J lost 5; bases outside the gene matches: 6. The germline CDR1 and CDR2 sequences are MNHEY and SMNVEV (reference sequence). Sequencing used immunoSEQ multiplex PCR; TCRdb keeps in-frame clones, though not all of them. The sample has 200,000 to 300,000 clones, about 90% seen once. Seattle researchers signed up patients amid active infection and tracked them longitudinally. The receptor was isolated from a person between 18 and 35 years old with COVID-19, enrolled during active disease. The chain links TRBV27 to TRBJ1-6; TRBD1 aligns across 7 bases. Specimen: peripheral blood. CDR3 region: CASSLTSGTDNSPLHF. CDR3 sequence (DNA): TGTGCCAGCAGTTTAACTAGCGGGACAGATAATTCACCCCTCCACTTT.